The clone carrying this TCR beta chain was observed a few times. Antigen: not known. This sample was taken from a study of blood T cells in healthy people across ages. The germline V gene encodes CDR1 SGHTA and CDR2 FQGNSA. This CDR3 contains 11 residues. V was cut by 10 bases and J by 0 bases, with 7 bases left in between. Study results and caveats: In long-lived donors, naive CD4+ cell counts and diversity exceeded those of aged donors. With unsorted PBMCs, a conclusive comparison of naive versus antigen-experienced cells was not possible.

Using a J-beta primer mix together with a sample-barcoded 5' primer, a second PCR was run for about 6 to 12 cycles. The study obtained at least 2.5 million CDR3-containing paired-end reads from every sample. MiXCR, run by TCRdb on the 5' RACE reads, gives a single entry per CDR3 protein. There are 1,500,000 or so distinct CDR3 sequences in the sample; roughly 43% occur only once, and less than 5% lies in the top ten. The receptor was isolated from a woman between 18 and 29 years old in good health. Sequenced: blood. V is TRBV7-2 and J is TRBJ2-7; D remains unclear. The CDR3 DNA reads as TGTGCCATCCGAAGCTCCTACGAGCAGTACTTC. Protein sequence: CAIRSSYEQYF.